This is a list of T cell receptor beta chains from one sample in a study of T-cell reconstitution after alpha-beta-depleted transplantation in children. A single record per CDR3 protein comes from TCRdb applying MiXCR to the PCR reads. The repertoire has roughly 590,000 distinct CDR3 sequences, over 15% of them found once; the top ten carry approximately 1%. This material consisted of PBMCs from the stem cell graft donor, taken from the stem cell graft. The receptors here all came from a human donor who donated a stem cell graft to a child with acute myeloid leukemia. CDR3s include the opening cysteine and the closing phenylalanine or tryptophan. The order of the fields is clone size, D gene, J gene, V gene, CDR3 DNA, CDR3 protein. The D gene is left open where the match is weak. Clone sizes are given selectively: once, few, many, or a class where the clone is expanded.

many | . | TRBJ1-5 | TRBV12-3/TRBV12-4 | TGTGCCAGCAGTATCAGGGTTATAGGTCAGCCCCAGCATTTT | CASSIRVIGQPQHF
few | TRBD1 | TRBJ1-5 | TRBV7-8 | TGTGCCAGCTTAGTGGCACAGGGGGCGCATCAGCCCCAGCATTTT | CASLVAQGAHQPQHF
. | TRBD2 | TRBJ2-5 | TRBV11-2 | TGTGCCAGCAGCTCGCCTCCGCCGGGGGGGGAAGAGACCCAGTACTTC | CASSSPPPGGEETQYF
many | . | TRBJ1-1 | TRBV4-3 | TGCGCCAGCAGCCAAGGGGGACGGGGGGACACTGAAGCTTTCTTT | CASSQGGRGDTEAFF
few | TRBD2 | TRBJ2-7 | TRBV5-1 | TGCGCCAGCAGCAGTGATAATAGCGGGGGCTACGAGCAGTACTTC | CASSSDNSGGYEQYF
many | . | TRBJ2-2 | TRBV29-1 | TGCAGCGTTGAAGCTAGCGTTCCCGGGGAGCTGTTTTTT | CSVEASVPGELFF
many | . | TRBJ2-1 | TRBV20-1 | TGCAGTGCTAGAGCAGAGACTAGCAATGAGCAGTTCTTC | CSARAETSNEQFF
. | . | TRBJ2-2 | TRBV6-2/TRBV6-3 | TGTGCCAGCACGCGACCCCAGAGCACCGGGGAGCTGTTTTTT | CASTRPQSTGELFF
few | TRBD2 | TRBJ2-5 | TRBV20-1 | TGCAGTGCTAGGCACTATCTAGCGGGGGTTAAAGAGACCCAGTACTTC | CSARHYLAGVKETQYF
. | TRBD1 | TRBJ2-7 | TRBV24-1 | TGTGCCACCAGTGGGACAGGGTCCTACGAGCAGTACTTC | CATSGTGSYEQYF
. | TRBD1 | TRBJ2-1 | TRBV7-9 | TGTGCCAGCAGCCAAACGGACAGGGGGAATGAGCAGTTCTTC | CASSQTDRGNEQFF
many | . | TRBJ2-3 | TRBV6-5 | TGTGCCAGCAGTTACGGAATTGGGCCGGGGGGCACAGATACGCAGTATTTT | CASSYGIGPGGTDTQYF
. | . | TRBJ1-2 | TRBV7-2 | TGTGCCAGCAGCTTTAGCCCCCAGATTACTACAAGAGGCTACACCTTC | CASSFSPQITTRGYTF
many | . | TRBJ2-5 | TRBV29-1 | TGCAGCAGATGGCCAGGACAAGAGACCCAGTACTTC | CSRWPGQETQYF
many | . | TRBJ2-5 | TRBV4-3 | TGCGCCAGCAGCTCCCCTCAAGGGGGCCAAGAGACCCAGTACTTC | CASSSPQGGQETQYF
many | TRBD1 | TRBJ2-7 | TRBV5-1 | TGCGCCAGCAGCTTGGGACAGGGCACCGACGAGCAGTACTTC | CASSLGQGTDEQYF